The rows below give T cell receptor beta chains drawn from one sample of a study of OX40 agonist ivuxolimab in advanced cancers. TCRdb's table, derived via immunoSEQ multiplex PCR, lists solely in-frame clones and lacks some. The table has some 20,000 clones, around 83% seen once; the top ten hold 10% to 12%. The material sequenced was CD4+ or CD8+ T cells sorted from blood, taken in a trial of the OX40 agonist ivuxolimab. The source is an adult with an advanced solid tumor such as melanoma, head and neck, liver or kidney cancer. Both conserved end residues are part of each CDR3. The order of the fields is CDR3 protein, J gene, CDR3 length, V gene.

CDR3aa: CASLDSYEQYF
j_gene: TRBJ2-7
len: 11
v_gene: TRBV2

CDR3aa: CASSPDPWGYGYTF
j_gene: TRBJ1-2
len: 14
v_gene: TRBV7-2

CDR3aa: CASSLSPGFSMNTEAFF
j_gene: TRBJ1-1
len: 17
v_gene: TRBV28

CDR3aa: CASSPRATKRVAFF
j_gene: TRBJ1-1
len: 14
v_gene: TRBV27

CDR3aa: CASSAVGTSGRYEQYF
j_gene: TRBJ2-7
len: 16
v_gene: TRBV9

CDR3aa: CATSRDSANEQFF
j_gene: TRBJ2-1
len: 13
v_gene: TRBV15

CDR3aa: CASSPGTGHQPQHF
j_gene: TRBJ1-5
len: 14
v_gene: TRBV27

CDR3aa: CASSIDWDRNIQYF
j_gene: TRBJ2-4
len: 14
v_gene: TRBV19

CDR3aa: CASSGGPYEQYF
j_gene: TRBJ2-7
len: 12
v_gene: TRBV5-4

CDR3aa: CASHFIGLEGNTIYF
j_gene: TRBJ1-3
len: 15
v_gene: TRBV7-9

CDR3aa: CASRGTVAYEQYF
j_gene: TRBJ2-7
len: 13
v_gene: TRBV5-6

CDR3aa: CATSRGGQGHGYTF
j_gene: TRBJ1-2
len: 14
v_gene: TRBV15

CDR3aa: CASSQDPVSGYTF
j_gene: TRBJ1-2
len: 13
v_gene: TRBV5-6

CDR3aa: CASKVTGQANYGYTF
j_gene: TRBJ1-2
len: 15
v_gene: TRBV19

CDR3aa: CASSSSNEGRDGYTF
j_gene: TRBJ1-2
len: 15
v_gene: TRBV7-8

CDR3aa: CASSEQGTGELFF
j_gene: TRBJ2-2
len: 13
v_gene: TRBV6-4

CDR3aa: CASSDQLAGDWADTQYF
j_gene: TRBJ2-3
len: 17
v_gene: TRBV13

CDR3aa: CASTNTGELFF
j_gene: TRBJ2-2
len: 11
v_gene: TRBV6-6

CDR3aa: CASSSPPSSYNEQFF
j_gene: TRBJ2-1
len: 15
v_gene: TRBV9

CDR3aa: CASSYGLNTGELFF
j_gene: TRBJ2-2
len: 14
v_gene: TRBV6-5

CDR3aa: CSARNTEAFF
j_gene: TRBJ1-1
len: 10
v_gene: TRBV20-1

CDR3aa: CAWNARYDTEAFF
j_gene: TRBJ1-1
len: 13
v_gene: TRBV30

CDR3aa: CASSTTGTGGEQYF
j_gene: TRBJ2-7
len: 14
v_gene: TRBV19

CDR3aa: CASSYTGGTDTQYF
j_gene: TRBJ2-3
len: 14
v_gene: TRBV9

CDR3aa: CATSSGNSNQPQHF
j_gene: TRBJ1-5
len: 14
v_gene: TRBV15

CDR3aa: CASSSRGEQYF
j_gene: TRBJ2-7
len: 11
v_gene: TRBV9

CDR3aa: CASSPGSEQYF
j_gene: TRBJ2-7
len: 11
v_gene: TRBV5-5